The rows below give T cell receptor beta chains drawn from one sample of a study of response to subunit inactivated influenza vaccine. Each CDR3 protein is one row after TCRdb ran MiXCR on the RT-PCR reads. The sample has about 700,000 distinct CDR3 sequences; less than 20% are singletons. Source: PBMCs from blood, taken about 13 days after vaccination. Receptors were obtained from a man aged 45-60 years who received an inactivated influenza vaccine. Each CDR3 is given with its conserved first and last residue.

TRBV20-1	TRBJ2-5	CSARDVTSGWFQETQYF
TRBV6-1	TRBJ1-5	CASRPGREYQPQHF
TRBV7-9	TRBJ2-1	CASSLVGIEQFF
TRBV11-2	TRBJ2-5	CASRKGEFRTGVWETQYF
TRBV12-3/TRBV12-4	TRBJ2-7	CASSAGTGGEQYF
TRBV5-1	TRBJ1-1	CASSLVGTGGGTEAFF
TRBV28	TRBJ2-3	CASSLWTGGEADTQYF
TRBV4-2	TRBJ2-3	CASSQLAGMVTDTQYF
TRBV7-3	TRBJ1-2	CASSLGGKDGYTF
TRBV4-3	TRBJ2-1	CASSQDGVAYNEQFF
TRBV28	TRBJ2-7	CASSFQAGIYEQYF
TRBV11-2	TRBJ1-1	CASSSNYRVTEAFF
TRBV20-1	TRBJ2-1	CSAKRPGVDEQFF
TRBV10-3	TRBJ2-7	CAIREGQGANEQYF
TRBV6-2/TRBV6-3	TRBJ1-6	CASSPLHNSPLHF
TRBV20-1	TRBJ2-1	CSASQKYNEQFF
TRBV9	TRBJ2-7	CASSTGLAGVEQYF
TRBV18	TRBJ2-1	CAISPRTAGYNEQFF
TRBV4-3	TRBJ2-1	CASSQDSIPSGEQFF
TRBV6-5	TRBJ2-5	CASSYSPHIQETQYF
TRBV5-6	TRBJ2-7	CASSPRVFGEQYF
TRBV11-2	TRBJ1-2	CASSTRTGRFGGYTF
TRBV5-1	TRBJ2-3	CASSRRTTSGGRTDTQYF
TRBV20-1	TRBJ2-5	CSASLPGGFLFQCF
TRBV20-1	TRBJ2-1	CSARSPVGDEQFF